This T cell receptor beta chain originates from a study of low-dose radiotherapy and immunotherapy resistance in tumors. As for the study in general: Each fraction for Cohort 1 was 0.5 Gy, given every 2 weeks, and the total came to 6.5 Gy. Starting cycle 1 day 1, oral aspirin 300 mg was given daily for four cycles.

This clonotype was picked up many times. Its ends do not fully match the called genes, so a read error is possible. With TRAV- and TRBV-specific primers, first-strand cDNA was made, covering the alpha and beta chains. The authors ran around 20 PCR cycles to amplify TCRs with a constant-region primer and V-primer adapter. TCRdb itself ran the reads through MiXCR, one entry per CDR3 protein. The sample carries about 100,000 distinct CDR3 sequences, roughly 20% recorded once. The time point: after trial treatment. Treatment meaning: LDRT plus nivolumab, ipilimumab, low-dose cyclophosphamide and aspirin (RACIN trial). Treatment of the donors consisted of nivolumab and ipilimumab (plus aspirin, low-dose cyclophosphamide and low-dose radiotherapy). Eligibility criteria specified advanced solid malignancies devoid of tumor-infiltrating lymphocytes. Sequencing was performed on PBMCs, taken after low-dose radiotherapy plus immunotherapy. The TCR was taken from a male donor with prostate cancer.

CDR3 loop: CASSLSGGLGPQHF. The CDR3 DNA reads TGCGCCAGCAGCTTGTCGGGGGGTCTTGGGCCCCAGCATTTT. This chain links TRBV11-2 with TRBJ1-5, with a weak D call TRBD1 (5 bases). Per the germline V gene, CDR1 is SGHAT and CDR2 is FQNNGV. The CDR3 has 14 residues. The whole variable domain, remainder taken from reference TRBV11-2 and TRBJ1-5, is EAGVAQSPRYKIIEKRQSVAFWCNPISGHATLYWYQQILGQGPKLLIQFQNNGVVDDSQLPKDRFSAERLKGVDSTLKIQPAKLEDSAVYLCASSLSGGLGPQHFGDGTRLSIL.